The 24 T cell receptor beta chains below all came from one sample that was sequenced in a study of cytomegalovirus exposure and HLA in healthy donors. PCR amplification relied on 60 Vbeta primers (plus 13 Jbeta primers). Generated by immunoSEQ multiplex PCR, the TCRdb table keeps only in-frame clones and is missing some. The sample has approximately 85,000 clones, approximately 80% seen once. Material for sequencing was PBMCs. The receptors here all came from a woman between 50 and 59 years old in good health and CMV-seropositive.

J is TRBJ2-2 and V is TRBV6-1; D might be TRBD1 (5 bases). The V end was cut by 0 bases, the J end by 7 bases, with 18 bases between. The CDR3 contains 17 residues. Germline V gives CDR1 MNHNS, CDR2 SASEGT. The CDR3 DNA reads as TGTGCCAGCAGTGAAGCAGTATCAGGGAAGCATATCGGGGAGCTGTTTTTT. The encoded protein is CASSEAVSGKHIGELFF.

The chain links TRBV5-4 to TRBJ2-1, with 9 bases lining up with TRBD2. V lost 4 bases and J lost 7; bases outside the gene matches: 6. The CDR3 contains 14 residues. Germline values: CDR1 SGHNT, CDR2 YYREEE (reference sequence). DNA of the CDR3: TGTGCCAGCAGCCAGGGGACTAGCTCAAATGAGCAGTTCTTC. Amino acids: CASSQGTSSNEQFF. The whole variable domain, remainder taken from reference TRBV5-4 and TRBJ2-1, is ETGVTQSPTHLIKTRGQQVTLRCSSQSGHNTVSWYQQALGQGPQFIFQYYREEENGRGNFPPRFSGLQFPNYSSELNVNALELDDSALYLCASSQGTSSNEQFFGPGTRLTVL.

The chain is built from TRBV27 and TRBJ1-1, with TRBD1 matching over 8 bases. J was trimmed by 5 bases and V by 6 bases; bases with no gene match: 5. The CDR3 is 13 residues long. Germline lookup yields CDR1 MNHEY and CDR2 SMNVEV (reference sequence). CDR3 sequence: CASSWTGRTEAFF. The CDR3 DNA reads as TGTGCCAGCAGCTGGACAGGGAGGACTGAAGCTTTCTTT.

V gene TRBV5-1 combines with J gene TRBJ1-6, with D unresolved. Germline loops: CDR1 SGHRS, CDR2 YFSETQ. V gave up 0 bases and J gave up 4 bases, with 8 bases separating them. CDR3 length equals 15 residues. The CDR3 sequence: CASSLGYNYNSPLHF. The CDR3 DNA reads as TGCGCCAGCAGCTTGGGTTACAATTATAATTCACCCCTCCACTTT.

This clone was seen only a few times. For the CDR3, the DNA is TGTGCCAGCAGCTTTTTTTTAAGGAGCGAAAACATTCAGTACTTC. Translation gives CASSFFLRSENIQYF. The V and J genes are TRBV5-6 and TRBJ2-4; D not certain. V lost 2 bases to trimming and J lost 5 bases, with 14 bases between them. Germline V CDR1 and CDR2: SGHDT, YYEEEE. The CDR3 runs 15 residues.

This clone occurred a few times. The chain carries TRBV19 and TRBJ1-2; D is perhaps TRBD1 (5 bases). This CDR3 contains 12 residues. The V gene's germline CDR1 is LNHDA and CDR2 SQIVND (reference sequence). Trimming stripped 6 bases from V and 10 bases from J, with 15 bases between. In DNA, the CDR3 is TGTGCCAGTAGCCCCCGAGGAGGGGACTACACCTTC. It yields the protein CASSPRGGDYTF.

The chain combines TRBV2 with TRBJ1-1; perhaps TRBD1 as D (6 bases). CDR3 length equals 14 residues. The germline V gene encodes CDR1 SNHLY and CDR2 FYNNEI. Trimming shortened V by 6 bases and J by 5 bases, and 16 bases separated the two germline ends. This chain's CDR3 is CASRELQGTTEAFF. In DNA form, the CDR3 reads TGTGCCAGCAGGGAATTACAGGGAACAACTGAAGCTTTCTTT.

CDR3 DNA sequence: TGTGCCAGTAGGGTGGCAGGGGGTTTCTTCCTTACACCCCTCCACTTT. Its protein product is CASRVAGGFFLTPLHF. V is TRBV19 and J is TRBJ1-6; TRBD1 matches 7 bases. V lost 6 bases, J lost 11 bases, and 16 bases stayed unmatched. CDR1 is LNHDA, CDR2 SQIVND, per germline (reference sequence). The CDR3 is 16 amino acids.

The V and J genes are TRBV6-1 and TRBJ2-2; 9 nucleotides match TRBD2. CDR1 is MNHNS, CDR2 SASEGT, per germline. The CDR3 spans 21 residues. With 2 bases clipped from V and 0 bases from J, the junction kept 16 bases outside the gene matches. The CDR3 spells CASSERQLPGLANANTGELFF. The CDR3, as DNA: TGTGCCAGCAGTGAACGCCAACTTCCGGGACTAGCAAATGCGAACACCGGGGAGCTGTTTTTT.

The rearrangement joins TRBV15 to TRBJ2-7; 7 nucleotides match TRBD1. Germline V gene data show CDR1 as LNHNV and CDR2 as YYDKDF (reference sequence). The CDR3 length is 15 residues. The V gene end was trimmed by 1 base and the J gene end by 3 bases; junction bases not matched to a gene: 6. DNA for the CDR3: TGTGCCACCAGCAGAGCCGCGACAGGGTTCTACGAGCAGTACTTC. Protein: CATSRAATGFYEQYF.

V and J are TRBV5-1 and TRBJ1-2, with 8 bases matching TRBD1. V lost 0 bases to trimming and J lost 8 bases; unmatched junction nucleotides: 6. Per the germline V gene, CDR1 is SGHRS and CDR2 is YFSETQ. The CDR3 has 14 amino acids. The CDR3 sequence is CASSLGQGAGGYTF. The DNA for the CDR3 is TGCGCCAGCAGCTTGGGGCAGGGGGCCGGCGGCTACACCTTC.

The genes are TRBV28 and TRBJ2-7, with TRBD2 identical over 13 bases. The trim removed 8 bases at V and 3 bases at J, leaving 10 bases unmatched. CDR3 length: 16 amino acids. Germline CDR1 reads MDHEN; CDR2 reads SYDVKM. CDR3 nucleotides: TGTGCCAGCGGGACTAGCGGGACCTCCGAGCACTACGAGCAGTACGTC. This translates into CASGTSGTSEHYEQYV.

V gene TRBV11-3 combines with J gene TRBJ1-4; 9 bases match TRBD1. Per the germline V gene, CDR1 is SGHNT and CDR2 is YENEEA. The V gene end was trimmed by 5 bases and the J gene end by 13 bases; junction bases not matched to a gene: 20. The CDR3 totals 17 residues. The CDR3 is CASSTHSQGARGEGLFF. Here the CDR3 DNA reads TGTGCCAGCAGCACCCATTCACAGGGGGCGCGCGGGGAAGGACTGTTTTTT.

The chain recombines TRBV19 with TRBJ1-5; the match to TRBD1 covers 7 bases. CDR3 length: 14 amino acids. Germline CDR1 and CDR2: LNHDA and SQIVND (reference sequence). V was pared by 7 bases and J by 3 bases, with 6 bases of the junction left unmatched. In DNA form, the CDR3 reads TGTGCCAGTACATGGGACAGTCTCAATCAGCCCCAGCATTTT. It codes for CASTWDSLNQPQHF.

The chain has TRBV6-6 and TRBJ1-2; TRBD1 matches 7 bases. Per germline, CDR1 MNHNY and CDR2 SVGAGI (reference sequence). The CDR3 sequence is 14 residues long. Trimming cost V 6 bases and J 7 bases; bases outside gene matches: 11. CDR3 bases: TGTGCCAGCAGAGGGGGAGAGGGGGCGGGTGGCTACACCTTC. Amino acid sequence: CASRGGEGAGGYTF.

V is TRBV7-3 and J is TRBJ2-3; the D is unclear. Germline loops: CDR1 SGHTA, CDR2 FQGTGA. Trimming shortened V by 1 base and J by 0 bases, and 14 bases separated the two germline ends. This CDR3 region has 17 residues. CDR3 loop: CASSLNIRPVSTDTQYF. The CDR3 nucleotides are TGTGCCAGCAGCTTAAATATTCGTCCAGTCAGCACAGATACGCAGTATTTT. The variable domain in full, completed from reference TRBV7-3 and TRBJ2-3, reads GAGVSQTPSNKVTEKGKYVELRCDPISGHTALYWYRQSLGQGPEFLIYFQGTGAADDSGLPNDRFFAVRPEGSVSTLKIQRTERGDSAVYLCASSLNIRPVSTDTQYFGPGTRLTVL.

The genes are TRBV19 and TRBJ2-3; no definite D call. The CDR3 covers 12 residues. The germline V and J ends were trimmed by 7 bases and 9 bases, with 14 bases remaining between them. In germline, CDR1 is LNHDA, CDR2 SQIVND (reference sequence). The CDR3: CASMDRRGTQYF. The CDR3, as DNA: TGTGCCAGTATGGATCGGCGAGGAACGCAGTATTTT. Looking up the rest from reference TRBV19 and TRBJ2-3 gives the full variable domain: DGGITQSPKYLFRKEGQNVTLSCEQNLNHDAMYWYRQDPGQGLRLIYYSQIVNDFQKGDIAEGYSVSREKKESFPLTVTSAQKNPTAFYLCASMDRRGTQYFGPGTRLTVL.

This chain connects TRBV5-6 to TRBJ1-1; 7 positions match TRBD1. Germline CDR1 is SGHDT and CDR2 is YYEEEE. CDR3 length: 14 amino acids. V lost 3 bases, J lost 7 bases, and 9 bases stayed unmatched. The CDR3 nucleotides are TGTGCCAGCAGCTCGCCACGACAGGGCCGTGAAGCTTTCTTT. This sequence encodes CASSSPRQGREAFF.

The chain couples TRBV4-1 to TRBJ1-1; 9 bases fit TRBD1. This CDR3 has 15 residues. Germline values: CDR1 MGHRA, CDR2 YSYEKL. V trimming: 3 bases; J trimming: 7 bases; junction bases outside the gene matches: 9. The CDR3 sequence is CASSQGQGPPYEAFF. In DNA form, the CDR3 reads TGCGCCAGCAGCCAGGGACAGGGTCCCCCTTATGAAGCTTTCTTT.

This clone was counted once. The chain carries TRBV11-2 and TRBJ2-1; 13 bases match TRBD2. The CDR3 runs to 19 residues. The ends lost 5 bases at V and 0 bases at J; junction bases unmatched: 10. Germline V lookup: CDR1 SGHAT, CDR2 FQNNGV. CDR3 residues: CASSPRTSGGDSSYNEQFF. The CDR3 nucleotides are TGTGCCAGCAGCCCCCGGACTAGCGGGGGAGATAGCTCCTACAATGAGCAGTTCTTC.

This chain links TRBV28 with TRBJ1-1; D perhaps matches TRBD1 (5 bases). CDR3 length: 14 amino acids. Trimming stripped 2 bases from V and 6 bases from J, with 13 bases between. The germline V gene encodes CDR1 MDHEN and CDR2 SYDVKM. The CDR3 DNA reads TGTGCCAGCAGTTTAAGGCCGGAAGGGGCTGAAGCTTTCTTT. Its translation is CASSLRPEGAEAFF.

J is TRBJ2-4 and V is TRBV2, with TRBD1 matching over 9 bases. The V segment lost 6 bases and the J segment 3 bases; nucleotides outside the gene matches: 9. Germline lookup yields CDR1 SNHLY and CDR2 FYNNEI. This CDR3 has 16 amino acids. CDR3 amino acids: CASSPDRGGLKNIQYF. CDR3 nucleotide sequence: TGTGCCAGCAGCCCTGACAGGGGGGGCCTCAAAAACATTCAGTACTTC.

The CDR3 loop is CASSVTGWAPLHF. For the CDR3, the DNA is TGTGCCAGCAGTGTCACAGGGTGGGCACCCCTCCACTTT. The chain combines TRBV6-5 with TRBJ1-6; D may be TRBD1 (6 bases). The germline gives CDR1 MNHEY, CDR2 SVGAGI. The V and J ends lost 5 bases and 11 bases respectively, with 13 bases between them. The CDR3 loop spans 13 amino acids.

CDR3: CAWRPLGDYGYTF. Written as DNA, the CDR3 is TGTGCCTGGCGCCCCTTAGGGGACTATGGCTACACCTTC. The chain employs TRBV30 and TRBJ1-2; D perhaps matches TRBD1 (5 bases). V lost 5 bases and J 3 bases, leaving 13 bases between the germline ends. The CDR3 loop spans 13 amino acids. CDR1 is GTSNPN, CDR2 SVGIG, per germline (reference sequence).